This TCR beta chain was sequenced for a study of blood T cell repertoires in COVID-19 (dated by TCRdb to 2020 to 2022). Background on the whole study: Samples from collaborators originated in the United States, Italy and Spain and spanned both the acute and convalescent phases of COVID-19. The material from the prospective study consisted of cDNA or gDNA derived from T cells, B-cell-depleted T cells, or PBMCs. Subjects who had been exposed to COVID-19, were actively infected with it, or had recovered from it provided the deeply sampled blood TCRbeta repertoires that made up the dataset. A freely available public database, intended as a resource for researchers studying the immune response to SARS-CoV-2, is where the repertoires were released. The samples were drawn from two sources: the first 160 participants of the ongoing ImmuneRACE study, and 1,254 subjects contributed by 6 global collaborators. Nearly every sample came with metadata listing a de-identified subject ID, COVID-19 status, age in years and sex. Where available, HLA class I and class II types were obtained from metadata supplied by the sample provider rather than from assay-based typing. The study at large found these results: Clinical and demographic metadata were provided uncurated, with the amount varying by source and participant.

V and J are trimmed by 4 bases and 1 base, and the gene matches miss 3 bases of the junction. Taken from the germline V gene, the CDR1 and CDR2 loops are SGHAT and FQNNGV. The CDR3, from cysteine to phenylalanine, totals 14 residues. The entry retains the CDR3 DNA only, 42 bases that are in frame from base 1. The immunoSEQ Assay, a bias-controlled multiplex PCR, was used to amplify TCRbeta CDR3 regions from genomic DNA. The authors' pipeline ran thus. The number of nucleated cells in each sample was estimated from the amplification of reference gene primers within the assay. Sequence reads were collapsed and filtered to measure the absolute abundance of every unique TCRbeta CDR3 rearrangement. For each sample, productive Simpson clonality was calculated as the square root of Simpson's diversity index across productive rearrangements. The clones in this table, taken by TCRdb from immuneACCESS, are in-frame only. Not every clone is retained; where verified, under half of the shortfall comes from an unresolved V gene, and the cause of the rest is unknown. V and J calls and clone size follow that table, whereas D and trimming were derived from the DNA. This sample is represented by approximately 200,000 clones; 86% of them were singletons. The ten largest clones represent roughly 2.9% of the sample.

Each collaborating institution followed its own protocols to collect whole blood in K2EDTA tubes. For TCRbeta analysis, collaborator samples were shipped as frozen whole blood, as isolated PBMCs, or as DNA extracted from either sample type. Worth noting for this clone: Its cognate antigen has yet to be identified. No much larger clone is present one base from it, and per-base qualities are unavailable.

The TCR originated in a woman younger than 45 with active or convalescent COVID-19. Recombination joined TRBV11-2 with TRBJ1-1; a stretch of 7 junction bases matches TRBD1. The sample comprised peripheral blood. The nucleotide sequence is TGTGCCAGCAGCTCGGGACAGACGAACACTGAAGCTTTCTTT. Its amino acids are CASSSGQTNTEAFF.